This is a list of T cell receptor beta chains from one sample in a study of a mutant IDH1 vaccine in newly diagnosed glioma. Only in-frame clones appear in the TCRdb table, and some are missing; sequencing was by immunoSEQ multiplex PCR. The sample has 98,000 or so clones, approximately 90% seen once; the top ten hold 0.5% to 0.6%. This material consisted of PBMCs, taken from a glioma patient treated with radiotherapy, temozolomide or both. The receptors were gathered from a woman between 50 and 59 years old with glioma. Each CDR3 is given with its conserved first and last residue. Each record gives: J gene, V gene, CDR3 protein.

>TRBJ1-2|TRBV6-5
CASKGGLSGYTF
>TRBJ1-1|TRBV7-2
CASSRRTGDTEAFF
>TRBJ2-3|TRBV18
CASSPLAAHTDTQYF
>TRBJ2-3|TRBV10-3
CAISEGRTAAADTQYF
>TRBJ2-5|TRBV25-1
CASSPSGQGALETQYF
>TRBJ1-3|TRBV9
CASSNSGNTIYF
>TRBJ1-5|TRBV2
CASRGQGARQPQHF
>TRBJ1-1|TRBV6-1
CASSEEIQRTGAFF
>TRBJ2-5|TRBV7-3
CASSLGTGRQETQYF
>TRBJ2-2|TRBV4-2
CASSQESGTSGRYTGELFF
>TRBJ1-1|TRBV7-6
CASSASWGRDTEAFF
>TRBJ2-7|TRBV7-9
CASSASGITYEQYF
>TRBJ1-1|TRBV10-3
CAISETGNTEAFF
>TRBJ1-5|TRBV21-1
CASSKEVIPQPQHF
>TRBJ2-7|TRBV11-2
CASSLSASSYEQYF
>TRBJ1-3|TRBV19
CASSIVGRYSGNTIYF
>TRBJ2-7|TRBV6-5
CASSYAGLAGEQYF
>TRBJ1-4|TRBV19
CASSDRGSNEKLFF
>TRBJ2-7|TRBV6-1
CASSRDRKAYEQYF
>TRBJ2-7|TRBV5-4
CASSQDRGYEQYF
>TRBJ1-4|TRBV9
CASSAGVGTNEKLFF
>TRBJ1-2|TRBV5-1
CASSLDRPGYTF
>TRBJ2-1|TRBV9
CASGGLNEQFF